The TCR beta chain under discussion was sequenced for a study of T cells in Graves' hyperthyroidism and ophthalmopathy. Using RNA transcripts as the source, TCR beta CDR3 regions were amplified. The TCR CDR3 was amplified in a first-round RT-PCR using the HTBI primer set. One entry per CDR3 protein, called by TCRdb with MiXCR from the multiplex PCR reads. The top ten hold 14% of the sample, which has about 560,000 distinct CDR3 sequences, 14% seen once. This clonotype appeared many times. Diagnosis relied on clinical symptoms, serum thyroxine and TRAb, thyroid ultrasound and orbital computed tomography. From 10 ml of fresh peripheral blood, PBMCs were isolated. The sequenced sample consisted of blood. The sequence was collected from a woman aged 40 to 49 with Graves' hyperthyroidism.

The CDR3 DNA follows: TGTGCCAGCAGCCCCCCAGATGGCCCCGGGGAGCTGTTTTTT. This translates into CASSPPDGPGELFF. J is TRBJ2-2 and V is TRBV11-1; unclear D gene. The V gene lost 5 bases and the J gene lost 6 bases, with 13 bases spanning the gap. CDR1 is SGHAT and CDR2 is FQDESV in the germline V gene (reference sequence). This CDR3 comprises 14 residues.